This entry lists 20 T cell receptor beta chains sequenced from one sample in a study of post-analysis software for immune sequencing data. Regarding the study as a whole: Patients had higher frequencies than controls of about 5 TRBV segments, including TRBV5-6, TRBV5-1 and TRBV20-1.

No antigens are known for them. Unique molecular identifiers tagged the TCR beta cDNA libraries. In TCRdb, the PCR reads were re-called with MiXCR into one record per CDR3 protein. The sample records approximately 730,000 distinct CDR3 sequences, about half being singletons. The sequenced sample consisted of blood. These receptors were taken from a girl aged 5-17 years with multiple sclerosis.

The chain links TRBV9 to TRBJ2-1; 9 bases line up with TRBD2. This CDR3 has 15 residues. Trimming at V came to 3 bases and at J to 6 bases, leaving 7 bases not matched to a gene. Per the germline V gene, CDR1 is SGDLS and CDR2 is YYNGEE. This chain's CDR3 is CASSAAGAGGNEQFF. The CDR3 DNA sequence: TGTGCCAGCAGCGCGGCGGGAGCGGGAGGCAATGAGCAGTTCTTC.

This clonotype was counted only a few times. V gene TRBV5-6 combines with J gene TRBJ2-3; TRBD1 is a possible D gene (6 bases). Germline assignment: CDR1 SGHDT and CDR2 YYEEEE. The germline V and J ends were trimmed by 3 bases and 6 bases, with 20 bases remaining between them. The CDR3 runs 16 residues. CDR3 DNA sequence: TGTGCCAGCAGCTCGTTCTGGACAGTGCTTAGGGATACGCAGTATTTT. Translating gives CASSSFWTVLRDTQYF.

Worth noting for this clonotype: It is likely a read error, because the conserved phenylalanine at the end of the CDR3 is missing. The CDR3 sequence is CAISETSTPGQGRRINGYTV. The CDR3 DNA is TGTGCCATCAGTGAGACCTCTACCCCGGGACAGGGGCGAAGGATTAACGGCTACACCGTC. V and J are TRBV10-3 and TRBJ1-2, with 10 bases lining up with TRBD1. V shed 2 bases and J 8 bases; nucleotides not matched to a gene: 23. There are 20 residues in the CDR3. Germline V gene data show CDR1 as ENHRY and CDR2 as SYGVKD.

A remark on this clonotype: The junction departs from germline at one end; a sequencing error may be responsible. The rearrangement links TRBV5-1 to TRBJ2-7, with D hard to call. Germline V gene data show CDR1 as SGHRS and CDR2 as YFSETQ. The CDR3 spans 12 residues. The CDR3: CTSSSVGGEQYF. The DNA of the CDR3 is TGCACCAGCAGCTCGGTGGGTGGCGAGCAGTACTTC.

The chain carries TRBV11-2 and TRBJ2-2; TRBD1 aligns across 8 bases. The germline V gene has CDR1 SGHAT and CDR2 FQNNGV. Unmatched junction bases numbered 6, after V lost 5 bases and J lost 1 base. The CDR3 loop spans 16 amino acids. The CDR3, as DNA: TGTGCCAGCAGCCCGTGGACAGGGAAGAACACCGGGGAGCTGTTTTTT. Translated, it gives CASSPWTGKNTGELFF.

The chain couples TRBV4-2 to TRBJ2-4, with 11 bases matching TRBD2. The closer fit of TRBJ2-7 to the DNA end suggests the J call may be wrong. CDR3 size: 15 residues. Per the germline V gene, CDR1 is LGHNA and CDR2 is YNFKEQ. CDR3 nucleotides: TGTGCCAGCAGCCCCAGACTAGCGGGAATCTACGAGCAGTACTTC. This codes for CASSPRLAGIYEQYF.

The rearrangement joins TRBV6-6 to TRBJ2-1, with D uncertain. Trimming stripped 7 bases from V and 0 bases from J, with 13 bases between. The CDR3 has 15 residues. The germline CDR1 and CDR2 sequences are MNHNY and SVGAGI (reference sequence). This CDR3 reads CASIGKVDSYNEQFF. As DNA, the CDR3 is TGTGCCAGCATTGGGAAGGTGGACTCCTACAATGAGCAGTTCTTC.

Turning to this clonotype: The final CDR3 position lacks the conserved phenylalanine or tryptophan, pointing to a likely read error. The chain carries TRBV18 and TRBJ1-1; no clear D. The V and J ends lost 3 bases and 2 bases respectively, with 7 bases between them. CDR3 size: 13 residues. Germline V gives CDR1 KGHSH, CDR2 LQKENI. CDR3 sequence reads: CASSPGANTEAFV. The CDR3 bases are TGTGCCAGCTCACCGGGAGCAAACACTGAAGCTTTCGTT.

The chain uses TRBV6-6 and TRBJ2-6, with D tentatively TRBD1 or TRBD2 (6 bases each). The V gene's germline CDR1 is MNHNY and CDR2 SVGAGI (reference sequence). V lost 8 bases and J lost 3, with 14 bases in between. This CDR3 region has 15 residues. CDR3 sequence: CASRAGDFGANVLTF. As DNA, the CDR3 is TGTGCCAGCCGAGCAGGGGACTTTGGGGCCAACGTCCTGACTTTC.

The CDR3 protein is CSAGGALAGVQDTQYF. The DNA for the CDR3 is TGCAGTGCCGGTGGGGCACTAGCGGGAGTGCAAGATACGCAGTATTTT. The V call is TRBV20-1, the J call TRBJ2-3; 11 positions match TRBD2. Germline trimming cut 6 bases from V and 5 bases from J; bases unmatched to any gene: 13. The CDR3 covers 16 residues. Germline CDR1 and CDR2: DFQATT and SNEGSKA (reference sequence).

A few counts support this clonotype. The chain joins TRBV11-2 to TRBJ2-5; TRBD2 agrees at 12 bases. The CDR3 loop spans 18 amino acids. V shed 5 bases and J 9 bases; nucleotides not matched to a gene: 19. Germline assignment: CDR1 SGHAT and CDR2 FQNNGV. The CDR3 reads CASSTDVEGTSGPGAQYF. The CDR3 region has the DNA TGTGCCAGCAGCACGGACGTAGAGGGGACTAGCGGGCCAGGGGCCCAGTACTTC.

The chain joins TRBV28 to TRBJ1-5; D unclear. CDR1 MDHEN and CDR2 SYDVKM come from the germline V gene. Trimming cost V 5 bases and J 7 bases, with 15 bases left between them. This CDR3 is built from 14 residues. Here the CDR3 DNA reads TGTGCCAGCAGTCCGGCTCTATCGGGGCAGCCCCAGCATTTT. Its translation: CASSPALSGQPQHF.

Points on this clonotype: Germline is not matched at one junction end, which may reflect a read error. This chain connects TRBV20-1 to TRBJ2-4; possible D gene TRBD2, 5 bases. The J call is uncertain, as TRBJ2-5 better fits the DNA end. This CDR3 spans 12 amino acids. In germline, CDR1 is DFQATT, CDR2 SNEGSKA (reference sequence). CDR3 protein: CSTRVVGETQYF. Written as DNA, the CDR3 is TGCAGTACTAGAGTGGTGGGAGAGACCCAGTACTTC.

This rearrangement joins TRBV29-1 to TRBJ2-1, with 7 nucleotides matching TRBD2. This CDR3 region has 15 residues. The V and J ends lost 6 bases and 3 bases, in that order; junction bases with no gene match: 11. Germline CDR1 and CDR2: SQVTM and ANQGSEA. The CDR3 DNA reads as TGCAGCGTCTGCCCTGCGGGCGGGAGCTACAATGAGCAGTTCTTC. Amino acid sequence: CSVCPAGGSYNEQFF.

This clonotype was picked up a small number of times. V and J are TRBV20-1 and TRBJ2-7; 7 nucleotides match TRBD1. Germline V lookup: CDR1 DFQATT, CDR2 SNEGSKA (reference sequence). V gave up 3 bases and J gave up 1 base; unmatched junction bases: 6. This CDR3 contains 14 residues. The CDR3 DNA sequence: TGCAGTGCTAGCCCCAGGGACAGATCCTACGAGCAGTACTTC. Protein: CSASPRDRSYEQYF.

This clonotype appeared a single time. The conserved final phenylalanine or tryptophan is absent from the CDR3, which likely points to a read error. The rearrangement links TRBV12-3 or TRBV12-4 to TRBJ1-4, with 7 bases matching TRBD1. This CDR3 has 16 amino acids. J was trimmed by 0 bases and V by 5 bases; bases with no gene match: 6. CDR3 protein: CASSDRDLATNEKLFL. The CDR3 coding sequence is TGTGCCAGCAGTGACAGGGACCTTGCAACTAATGAAAAACTGTTTTTG.

The chain carries TRBV27 and TRBJ2-1; no reliable D call. CDR1 and CDR2 from the germline V gene are MNHEY and SMNVEV (reference sequence). The ends were cut back, 5 bases at V and 9 bases at J, with 20 bases in the middle. The CDR3 totals 15 residues. Here the CDR3 reads CASSPIRVIASEQFF. The CDR3 DNA sequence: TGTGCCAGCAGTCCAATCCGGGTAATAGCAAGTGAGCAGTTCTTC.

There are a few counts of this clonotype. This rearrangement joins TRBV3-1 to TRBJ2-1, with no clear D. Germline values: CDR1 LGHDT, CDR2 YNNKEL (reference sequence). The germline V and J ends were trimmed by 0 bases and 5 bases, with 11 bases remaining between them. This CDR3 is 15 amino acids long. CDR3 nucleotide sequence: TGTGCCAGCAGCCAAGACGTAGCAGGCGACAATGAGCAGTTCTTC. Translating it yields CASSQDVAGDNEQFF.

V is TRBV20-1 and J is TRBJ1-5, with unresolved D. The CDR3 is 13 amino acids. Trimming removed 5 bases at V and 1 base at J, with 9 bases between. Germline V gene sequence: CDR1 DFQATT, CDR2 SNEGSKA (reference sequence). The CDR3 here is CSAGKGSNQPQHF. The CDR3, as DNA: TGCAGTGCTGGAAAAGGCAGCAATCAGCCCCAGCATTTT.

The V call is TRBV7-9, the J call TRBJ2-5, with TRBD1 identical over 8 bases. Trimming cost V 0 bases and J 5 bases; bases outside gene matches: 8. The CDR3 loop spans 16 amino acids. The V gene's germline CDR1 is SEHNR and CDR2 FQNEAQ (reference sequence). The CDR3 spells CASSLANAGGRETQYF. As DNA, the CDR3 is TGTGCCAGCAGCTTAGCCAACGCAGGGGGCCGGGAGACCCAGTACTTC.